Below, one T cell receptor beta chain is given with its context. Its antigen is still unknown. Nominal health characterized the donors when sampled, though unrecorded immune exposures were likely. The germline V gene has CDR1 MNHEY and CDR2 SVGAGI. The V end lost 4 bases, the J end lost 3 bases, and 9 bases lay between the germline ends. This CDR3 has 13 residues. This entry belongs to a study of cytomegalovirus exposure and HLA in healthy donors. Amplification used 60 Vbeta primers and 13 Jbeta primers. Using immunoSEQ multiplex PCR, the repertoire was profiled, and TCRdb retains in-frame clones only, with some absent. The table records some 150,000 clones, 82% of them present only once. Findings and limits, study-wide: Specificity of a few CMV-associated chains for CMV antigens was verified in vitro.

The chain joins TRBV6-5 to TRBJ1-1, with a possible D match to TRBD1 (5 bases). Sequenced: PBMCs. The receptor was isolated from a man in his late teens or twenties in good health and CMV-seropositive. The CDR3 DNA reads as TGTGCCAGCAGTTGGGGGGGGTACACTGAAGCTTTCTTT. Translation gives CASSWGGYTEAFF.